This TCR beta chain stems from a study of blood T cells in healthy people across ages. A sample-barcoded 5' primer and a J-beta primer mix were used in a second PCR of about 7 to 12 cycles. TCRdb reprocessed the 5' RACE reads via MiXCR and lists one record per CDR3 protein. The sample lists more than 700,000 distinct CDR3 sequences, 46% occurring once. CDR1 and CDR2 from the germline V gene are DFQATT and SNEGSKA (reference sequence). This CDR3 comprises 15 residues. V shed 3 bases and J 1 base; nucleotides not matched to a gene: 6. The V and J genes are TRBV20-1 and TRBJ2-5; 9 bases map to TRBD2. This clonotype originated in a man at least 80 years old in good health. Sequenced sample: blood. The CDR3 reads CSARSLAGSQETQYF. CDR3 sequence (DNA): TGCAGTGCTAGGTCCCTAGCGGGATCCCAAGAGACCCAGTACTTC.